The 8 T cell receptor beta chains presented below share a single source sample, sequenced in a study of blood T cell repertoires in COVID-19. TCRdb's table, derived via immunoSEQ multiplex PCR, lists solely in-frame clones and lacks some. Altogether 150,000 to 200,000 clones are present, around 83% being singletons, with the ten largest covering roughly 19%. Sequencing input: peripheral blood. The receptor set was obtained from a woman aged 65 to 85 who had recovered from COVID-19.

The gene calls are TRBV11-1 and TRBJ1-2; 7 bases fit TRBD1. CDR1 and CDR2 from the germline V gene are SGHAT and FQDESV (reference sequence). The CDR3 totals 12 residues. Losses at the gene ends were 4 bases for V and 8 bases for J; bases not matched to a gene: 4. The DNA for the CDR3 is TGTGCCAGCAGCTCGGGACAGAGAGGCTACACCTTC. Amino acid sequence: CASSSGQRGYTF.

The V gene is TRBV6-5, the J gene TRBJ1-5; D is perhaps TRBD1 (5 bases). The ends were cut back, 7 bases at V and 4 bases at J, with 14 bases in the middle. The CDR3 covers 14 residues. The V gene's germline CDR1 is MNHEY and CDR2 SVGAGI. CDR3: CASTTTGGNQPQHF. The CDR3 bases are TGTGCCAGCACCACCACAGGTGGTAATCAGCCCCAGCATTTT.

V gene TRBV5-6 combines with J gene TRBJ1-1; D may be TRBD1 (5 bases). Trimming left V 3 bases short and J 11 bases short, with 23 bases between. The CDR3 runs 15 residues. CDR1 SGHDT and CDR2 YYEEEE come from the germline V gene. This CDR3 reads CASSWYRSPATEAFF. The DNA for the CDR3 is TGTGCCAGCAGCTGGTACAGGAGCCCGGCTACCGAGGCTTTCTTT.

J is TRBJ1-1 and V is TRBV3-1 (or the pseudogene TRBV3-2), with a weak D call TRBD1 (6 bases). Germline V lookup: CDR1 LGHDT, CDR2 YNNKEL (reference sequence). Deletions cut 0 bases from V and 8 bases from J, with 10 bases between. The length of the CDR3 is 13 residues. CDR3 bases: TGTGCCAGCAGCCAAGATGGACAGAGGGAAGCTTTCTTT. Protein product: CASSQDGQREAFF.

The chain recombines TRBV3-1 (or the pseudogene TRBV3-2) with TRBJ1-2; perhaps TRBD1 as D (6 bases). The CDR3 length is 16 residues. The V gene lost 4 bases and the J gene lost 4 bases, with 19 bases spanning the gap. Germline loops: CDR1 LGHDT, CDR2 YNNKEL (reference sequence). The chain's CDR3 is CASSRTGTSLIYGYTF. For the CDR3, the DNA is TGTGCCAGCAGCCGGACCGGGACATCTCTTATCTATGGCTACACCTTC.

The V and J genes are TRBV7-2 and TRBJ2-1; 7 positions agree with TRBD2. The CDR3 covers 17 residues. After removal of 5 bases from V and 5 bases from J, the junction contained 15 bases not matched to a gene. Germline CDR1 reads SGHTA; CDR2 reads FQGNSA. CDR3 protein: CASSISGGAGIHNEQFF. The CDR3 DNA reads TGTGCCAGCAGCATATCTGGAGGAGCGGGGATCCACAATGAGCAGTTCTTC.

V gene TRBV9 combines with J gene TRBJ1-1; a weak D match, TRBD1 (6 bases). Germline V lookup: CDR1 SGDLS, CDR2 YYNGEE. V was pared by 4 bases and J by 0 bases, with 13 bases between. The CDR3 is 15 amino acids. The CDR3 here is CASSPRGQLNTEAFF. CDR3 bases: TGTGCCAGCAGCCCCAGAGGACAGCTGAACACTGAAGCTTTCTTT.

This clone was counted once. The J gene is TRBJ2-5, the V gene TRBV12-3 or TRBV12-4; no definite D call. CDR3 size: 12 residues. The ends were cut back, 5 bases at V and 5 bases at J, with 9 bases in the middle. The CDR3 nucleotides are TGTGCCAGCAGTCCCCTCCGGGAGACCCAGTACTTC. It encodes CASSPLRETQYF.